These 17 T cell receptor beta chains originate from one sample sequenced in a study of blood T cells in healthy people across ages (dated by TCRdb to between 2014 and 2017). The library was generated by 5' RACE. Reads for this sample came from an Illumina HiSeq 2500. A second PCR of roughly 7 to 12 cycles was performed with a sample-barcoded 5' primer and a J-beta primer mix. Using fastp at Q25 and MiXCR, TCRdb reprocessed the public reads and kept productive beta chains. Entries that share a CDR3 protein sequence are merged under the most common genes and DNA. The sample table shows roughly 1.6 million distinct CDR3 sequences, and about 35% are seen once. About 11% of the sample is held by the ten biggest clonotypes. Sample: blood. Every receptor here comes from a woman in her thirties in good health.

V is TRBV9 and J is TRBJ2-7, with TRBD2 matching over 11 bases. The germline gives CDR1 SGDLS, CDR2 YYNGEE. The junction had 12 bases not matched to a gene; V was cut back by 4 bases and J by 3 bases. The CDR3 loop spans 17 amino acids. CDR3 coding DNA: TGTGCCAGCAGCCCCGGAGGGCTAGCGGGGGGCTTCTACGAGCAGTACTTC. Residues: CASSPGGLAGGFYEQYF. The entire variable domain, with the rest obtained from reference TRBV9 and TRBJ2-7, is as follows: DSGVTQTPKHLITATGQRVTLRCSPRSGDLSVYWYQQSLDQGLQFLIQYYNGEERAKGNILERFSAQQFPDLHSELNLSSLELGDSALYFCASSPGGLAGGFYEQYFGPGTRLTVT.

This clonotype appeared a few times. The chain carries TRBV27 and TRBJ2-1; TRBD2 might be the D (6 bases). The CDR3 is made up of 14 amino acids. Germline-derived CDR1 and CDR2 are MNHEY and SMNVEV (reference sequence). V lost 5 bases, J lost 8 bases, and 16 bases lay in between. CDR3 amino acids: CASSLDGGRDEQFF. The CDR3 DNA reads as TGTGCCAGCAGTCTCGACGGGGGTCGCGATGAGCAGTTCTTC.

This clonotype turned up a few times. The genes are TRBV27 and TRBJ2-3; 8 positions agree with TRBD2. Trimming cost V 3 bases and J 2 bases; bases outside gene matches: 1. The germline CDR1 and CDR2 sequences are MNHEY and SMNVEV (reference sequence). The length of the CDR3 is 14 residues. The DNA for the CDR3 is TGTGCCAGCAGTTTCGGACTAGCCACAGATACGCAGTATTTT. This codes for CASSFGLATDTQYF.

The CDR3 coding sequence is TGTGCCAGCAGCCAACGGCGGCTGGTACAGGGGGGTGAAAAACTGTTTTTT. This sequence encodes CASSQRRLVQGGEKLFF. The gene calls are TRBV3-1 and TRBJ1-4, with 8 bases that match TRBD1. This CDR3 comprises 17 residues. V shed 2 bases, J shed 7 bases, and the junction held 12 bases outside the gene matches. The V gene's germline CDR1 is LGHDT and CDR2 YNNKEL (reference sequence).

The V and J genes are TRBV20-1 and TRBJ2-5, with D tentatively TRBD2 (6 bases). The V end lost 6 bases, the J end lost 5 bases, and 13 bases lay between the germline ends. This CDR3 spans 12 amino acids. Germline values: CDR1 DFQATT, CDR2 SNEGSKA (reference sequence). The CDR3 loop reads CSAAGWAETQYF. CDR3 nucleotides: TGCAGTGCCGCGGGGTGGGCGGAGACCCAGTACTTC.

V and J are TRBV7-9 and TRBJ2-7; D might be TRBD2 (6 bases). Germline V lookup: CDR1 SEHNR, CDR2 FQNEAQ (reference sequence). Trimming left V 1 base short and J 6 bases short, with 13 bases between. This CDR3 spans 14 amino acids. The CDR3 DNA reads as TGTGCCAGCAGCTTAGGCGGGACTTCACGCGAGCAGTACTTC. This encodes CASSLGGTSREQYF.

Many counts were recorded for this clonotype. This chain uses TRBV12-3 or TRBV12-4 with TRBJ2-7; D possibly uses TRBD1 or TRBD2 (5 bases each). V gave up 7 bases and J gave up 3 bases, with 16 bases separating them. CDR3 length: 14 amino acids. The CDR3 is CASTLGAEFYEQYF. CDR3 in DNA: TGTGCCAGCACCCTCGGGGCAGAATTCTACGAGCAGTACTTC.

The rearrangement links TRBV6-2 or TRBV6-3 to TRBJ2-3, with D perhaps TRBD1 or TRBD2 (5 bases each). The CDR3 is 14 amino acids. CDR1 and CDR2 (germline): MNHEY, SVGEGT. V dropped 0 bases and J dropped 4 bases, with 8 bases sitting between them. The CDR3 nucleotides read TGTGCCAGCAGTTACTCGGGGGTTCCAGATACGCAGTATTTT. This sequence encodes CASSYSGVPDTQYF.

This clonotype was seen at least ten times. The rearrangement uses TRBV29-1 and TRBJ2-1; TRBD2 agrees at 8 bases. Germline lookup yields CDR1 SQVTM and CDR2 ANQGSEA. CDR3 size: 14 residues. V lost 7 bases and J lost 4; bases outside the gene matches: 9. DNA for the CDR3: TGCAGCGCCAGGACTAGCAGGGGATACAATGAGCAGTTCTTC. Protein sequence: CSARTSRGYNEQFF.

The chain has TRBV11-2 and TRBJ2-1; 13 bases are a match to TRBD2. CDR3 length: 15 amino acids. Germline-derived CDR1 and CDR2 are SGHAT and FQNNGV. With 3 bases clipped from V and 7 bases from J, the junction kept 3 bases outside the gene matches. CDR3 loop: CASSFPLAGGNEQFF. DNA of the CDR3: TGTGCCAGCAGCTTTCCACTAGCGGGAGGGAATGAGCAGTTCTTC.

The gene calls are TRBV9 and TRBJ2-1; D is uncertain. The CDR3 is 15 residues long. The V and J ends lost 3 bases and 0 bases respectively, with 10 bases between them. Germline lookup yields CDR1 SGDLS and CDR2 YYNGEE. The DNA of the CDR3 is TGTGCCAGCAGCGCCTCCGCGAGCTCCTACAATGAGCAGTTCTTC. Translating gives CASSASASSYNEQFF.

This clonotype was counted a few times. CDR3 sequence: CASSEQPGQNKQPQHF. The CDR3 DNA reads TGTGCCAGCAGTGAACAGCCGGGACAGAACAAACAGCCCCAGCATTTT. This sequence joins TRBV2 and TRBJ1-5; 7 bases fit TRBD1. With V trimmed by 2 bases and J by 7 bases, 11 bases remained unmatched. This CDR3 region has 16 residues. The germline CDR1 and CDR2 sequences are SNHLY and FYNNEI.

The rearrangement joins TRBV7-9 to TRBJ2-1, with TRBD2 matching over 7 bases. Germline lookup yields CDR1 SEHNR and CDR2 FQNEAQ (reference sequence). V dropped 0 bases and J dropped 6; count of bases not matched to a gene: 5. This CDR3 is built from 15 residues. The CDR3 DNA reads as TGTGCCAGCAGCTTAGCGGGAGGGCCCTGCAATGAGCAGTTCTTC. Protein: CASSLAGGPCNEQFF. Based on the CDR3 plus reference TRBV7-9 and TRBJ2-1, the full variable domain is DTGVSQNPRHKITKRGQNVTFRCDPISEHNRLYWYRQTLGQGPEFLTYFQNEAQLEKSRLLSDRFSAERPKGSFSTLEIQRTEQGDSAMYLCASSLAGGPCNEQFFGPGTRLTVL.

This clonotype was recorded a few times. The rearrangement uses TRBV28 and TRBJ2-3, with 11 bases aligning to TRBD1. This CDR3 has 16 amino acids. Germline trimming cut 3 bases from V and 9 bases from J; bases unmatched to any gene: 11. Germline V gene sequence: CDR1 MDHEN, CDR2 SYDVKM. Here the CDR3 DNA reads TGTGCCAGCAGTTTGTGGACAGGGGGCGGTTTGGACACGCAGTATTTT. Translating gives CASSLWTGGGLDTQYF.

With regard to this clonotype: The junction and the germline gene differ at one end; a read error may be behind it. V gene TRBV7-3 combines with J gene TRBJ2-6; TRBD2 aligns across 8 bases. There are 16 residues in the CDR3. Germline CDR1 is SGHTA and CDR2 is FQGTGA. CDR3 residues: CASSLKAGAGANALTF. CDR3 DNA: TGTGCCAGCAGCTTAAAAGCGGGGGCTGGGGCCAACGCCCTGACTTTC.

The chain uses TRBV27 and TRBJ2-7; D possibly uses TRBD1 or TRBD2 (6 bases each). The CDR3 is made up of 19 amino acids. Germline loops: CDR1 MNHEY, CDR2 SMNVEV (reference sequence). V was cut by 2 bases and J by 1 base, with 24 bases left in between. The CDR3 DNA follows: TGTGCCAGCAGTTTACAGGGACTTGAGGGGGAGCTGGAGTCCTACGAGCAGTACTTC. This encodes CASSLQGLEGELESYEQYF.

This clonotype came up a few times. CDR3 nucleotide sequence: TGTGCCAGCAGCTTATGGAGCGGGAGGGATCAAGAGACCCAGTACTTC. Protein: CASSLWSGRDQETQYF. The V and J genes are TRBV11-1 and TRBJ2-5; 10 nucleotides match TRBD2. Germline CDR1 and CDR2: SGHAT and FQDESV (reference sequence). The CDR3 length is 16 residues. V gave up 2 bases and J gave up 2 bases; unmatched junction bases: 5. Full variable domain (missing parts from reference TRBV11-1 and TRBJ2-5): EAEVAQSPRYKITEKSQAVAFWCDPISGHATLYWYRQILGQGPELLVQFQDESVVDDSQLPKDRFSAERLKGVDSTLKIQPAELGDSAMYLCASSLWSGRDQETQYFGPGTRLLVL.